The next 5 T cell receptor beta chains were all read from a single sample in a study of T cells in Graves' hyperthyroidism and ophthalmopathy. Authors of the study amplified TCR beta CDR3 regions from RNA transcripts. HTBI primers were employed in a first-round RT-PCR of the TCR CDR3. TCRdb used MiXCR to reprocess the multiplex PCR reads, holding one entry per CDR3 protein. This table holds some 500,000 distinct CDR3 sequences, 13% to 15% found once. The sample comprised blood. The origin of the receptors is a woman aged 18 to 35 with Graves' hyperthyroidism.

J is TRBJ2-5 and V is TRBV12-3 or TRBV12-4, with 11 positions matching TRBD1. The CDR3 has 16 amino acids. V was clipped by 5 bases and J by 6 bases; unmatched bases: 11. In nucleotides, the CDR3 is TGTGCCAGCAGTCCAGAGGACAGGGGGCGAGCTAAGACCCAGTACTTC. It yields the protein CASSPEDRGRAKTQYF.

This clonotype has only a few counts. The genes are TRBV29-1 and TRBJ2-3; no reliable D call. The CDR3 has 11 amino acids. Germline V CDR1 and CDR2: SQVTM, ANQGSEA. V was cut by 6 bases and J by 1 base, with 5 bases left in between. The chain's CDR3 is CSVARTDTQYF. DNA of the CDR3: TGCAGCGTGGCCCGCACAGATACGCAGTATTTT.

The sample holds many counts of this clonotype. The V and J genes are TRBV7-9 and TRBJ2-7, with TRBD2 as a possible D gene (5 bases). Trimming removed 0 bases at V and 0 bases at J, with 9 bases between. The CDR3 is 15 residues long. Per the germline V gene, CDR1 is SEHNR and CDR2 is FQNEAQ (reference sequence). The CDR3 DNA follows: TGTGCCAGCAGCTTAGCGCCCAGCGGCTCCTACGAGCAGTACTTC. It yields the protein CASSLAPSGSYEQYF.

A few counts support this clonotype. The CDR3 loop reads CASIGIESAKNIQYF. The CDR3 DNA sequence: TGTGCCAGCATCGGGATCGAAAGTGCCAAAAACATTCAGTACTTC. The chain carries TRBV3-1 and TRBJ2-4; the D gene is possibly TRBD2 (5 bases). The CDR3 is 15 residues long. The germline V and J ends were trimmed by 7 bases and 1 base, with 14 bases remaining between them. Germline V CDR1 and CDR2: LGHDT, YNNKEL (reference sequence). Full variable domain (missing parts from reference TRBV3-1 and TRBJ2-4): DTAVSQTPKYLVTQMGNDKSIKCEQNLGHDTMYWYKQDSKKFLKIMFSYNNKELIINETVPNRFSPKSPDKAHLNLHINSLELGDSAVYFCASIGIESAKNIQYFGAGTRLSVL.

The V call is TRBV5-1, the J call TRBJ2-1, with D maybe TRBD1 (5 bases). CDR1 and CDR2 from the germline V gene are SGHRS and YFSETQ. The CDR3 contains 15 residues. V lost 0 bases to trimming and J lost 10 bases, with 17 bases between them. The CDR3 region has the DNA TGCGCCAGCAGCTTGGCCCAGACAGCCATGGAGGAGCAGTTCTTC. Its translation: CASSLAQTAMEEQFF.